This TCR beta chain is drawn from a study of blood T cell repertoires in COVID-19. On the study more broadly: In each case, the material was cDNA or gDNA derived from T cells, B-cell-depleted T cells, or PBMCs.

The germline V and J ends were trimmed by 2 bases and 0 bases, with 12 bases remaining between them. CDR1 and CDR2 (germline): SGHRS, YFSETQ. This CDR3 spans 15 amino acids. This clone appeared a single time. This sample includes further DNA sequences coding for the same CDR3. Original handling: Amplification from reference gene primers served as the basis for estimated nucleated cell counts. Method: immunoSEQ multiplex PCR; TCRdb's copy keeps in-frame clones and lacks some. The V and J calls and the clone size are those of that table, but D and trimming were determined from the DNA. The table shows roughly 230,000 clones, with approximately 89% occurring only once.

The sequenced sample consisted of PBMCs or T cells enriched from blood (not recorded which). This clonotype was obtained from a woman aged 25 to 39 with acute COVID-19. The gene calls are TRBV5-1 and TRBJ2-7; TRBD1 might be the D (6 bases). CDR3 in DNA: TGCGCCAGCAGCTTAAGACAAGGGGGCTCCTACGAGCAGTACTTC. Translated, it gives CASSLRQGGSYEQYF.